Here is one TCR beta chain with its context. The record originates from a study of blood T cell repertoires in COVID-19. Study as a whole: The United States, Italy and Spain provided the acute and convalescent COVID-19 samples. T cells, B-cell-depleted T cells, or PBMCs supplied cDNA or gDNA.

Trimming took 5 bases from V and 1 from J; bases not matched to a gene: 5. The CDR3 length is 14 residues. The germline CDR1 and CDR2 sequences are SQVTM and ANQGSEA. As handled by the study authors: It was from reference gene primer amplification that nucleated cell counts were estimated. Some clones are missing from TCRdb's copy, which holds only in-frame ones; the method was immunoSEQ multiplex PCR. Clone size and V and J calls were adopted from that table, with D and trimming inferred from the DNA. The profile shows 15,000 to 20,000 clones, around 87% of them singletons. The sequence came from a man aged 70-80 years with acute or convalescent COVID-19. The sequenced sample was peripheral blood. This chain links TRBV29-1 with TRBJ1-1, with 9 bases fitting TRBD1. The CDR3 nucleotides read TGCAGCGTTCACAGGGGGCCGGAGAACACTGAAGCTTTCTTT. Translated, it gives CSVHRGPENTEAFF.